This T cell receptor (beta chain) was retrieved from a study of metastatic and nonmetastatic thyroid tumors. The study, taken as a whole, reports: A significant increase in TCR beta diversity was reportedly seen in malignant thyroid tumors relative to benign nodules, in blood and tumor.

With MiXCR, TCRdb reprocessed the PCR reads. The sample contains about 28,000 clones, roughly 15% of which appear only once. Germline V CDR1 and CDR2: SGHRS, YFSETQ. CDR3 length equals 16 residues. J lost 5 bases, V lost 1 base, and 9 bases had no gene match. No treatment of any kind had been given to any patient before thyroid surgery. This clone was counted at least ten times. The antigen remains unidentified. Sample: blood. The clonotype was recovered from a female donor with papillary thyroid cancer or a benign thyroid nodule (not recorded which). Some clones in this sample may be carry-over from other donors' samples. This chain joins TRBV5-1 and TRBJ2-5; 9 bases fit TRBD1. CDR3 sequence: CASSLTPGQGTETQYF. Here the CDR3 DNA reads TGCGCCAGCAGCTTGACCCCGGGACAGGGTACGGAGACCCAGTACTTC.